The entry that follows covers one TCR beta chain sequence. Germline CDR1 reads LNHDA; CDR2 reads SQIVND (reference sequence). J was trimmed by 4 bases and V by 7 bases; bases with no gene match: 9. The CDR3 extends over 14 amino acids. The sample originates from a study of blood T cell repertoires in COVID-19. Study context: Sites across the United States, Italy and Spain contributed samples from acute and convalescent COVID-19. Sources were T cells, B-cell-depleted T cells, or PBMCs; the material itself was cDNA or gDNA.

In the authors' workflow: The authors estimated nucleated cell counts from reference gene primer amplification. The protocol was immunoSEQ multiplex PCR, while the TCRdb copy is restricted to in-frame clones and leaves out a portion. Clone size and V and J calls were adopted from that table, with D and trimming inferred from the DNA. Found here are about 140,000 clones, less than 90% of them singletons; the top ten hold more than 2%. The specimen sequenced was peripheral blood. The V call is TRBV19, the J call TRBJ1-1, with TRBD1 matching over 7 bases. The receptor was isolated from a human donor with COVID-19, enrolled during active disease. The donor label of this sample is uncertain. The CDR3 DNA is TGTGCCAGTACCGAGGACAGGATAAGCACTGAAGCTTTCTTT. Encoded protein: CASTEDRISTEAFF.